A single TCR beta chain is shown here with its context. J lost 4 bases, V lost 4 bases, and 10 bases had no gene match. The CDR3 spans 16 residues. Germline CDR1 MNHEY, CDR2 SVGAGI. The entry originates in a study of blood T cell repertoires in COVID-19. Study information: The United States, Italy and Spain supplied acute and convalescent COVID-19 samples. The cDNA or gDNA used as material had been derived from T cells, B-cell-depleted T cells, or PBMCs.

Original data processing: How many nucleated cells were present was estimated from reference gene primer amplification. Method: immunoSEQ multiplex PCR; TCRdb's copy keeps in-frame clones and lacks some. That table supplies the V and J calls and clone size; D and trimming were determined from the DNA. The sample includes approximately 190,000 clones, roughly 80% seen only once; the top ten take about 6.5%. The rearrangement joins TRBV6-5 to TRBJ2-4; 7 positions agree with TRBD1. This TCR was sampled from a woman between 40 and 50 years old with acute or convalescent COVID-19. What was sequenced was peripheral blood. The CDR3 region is CASSFFSPDRKNIQYF. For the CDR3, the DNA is TGTGCCAGCAGTTTTTTTTCTCCGGACAGGAAAAACATTCAGTACTTC.